What follows is one TCR beta chain and its context. RNA was extracted with the RNeasy kit, and a quantity of about 0.45 to 1 ug was reverse transcribed using random hexamers. TCRdb reprocessed the immunoSEQ multiplex PCR reads via MiXCR and lists one record per CDR3 protein. The profile shows 130,000 to 150,000 distinct CDR3 sequences, 85% to 95% of them singletons. The CDR3 totals 13 residues. Trimming stripped 8 bases from V and 6 bases from J, with 16 bases between. Germline CDR1 is SEHNR and CDR2 is FQNEAQ (reference sequence). The data were taken from a study of CD8 T cells in Susac syndrome. The source of this sequence is a human donor in good health. The chain carries TRBV7-9 and TRBJ2-5; possible D gene TRBD1, 7 bases. Sequencing input: CD8+ T cells from PBMCs. CDR3 DNA sequence: TGTGCCAGCTCCGACAGGGCGGGGAAGACCCAGTACTTC. Protein sequence: CASSDRAGKTQYF.